The 15 T cell receptor beta chains listed next were all sequenced from one sample in a study of blood T cell repertoires in COVID-19. Clones were sequenced by immunoSEQ multiplex PCR, and TCRdb holds only the in-frame ones, with some missing. Here the sample spans 150,000 to 200,000 clones, 87% being singletons. Material: peripheral blood. The receptors originated from a man aged 18 to 30 with active or convalescent COVID-19.

V is TRBV5-4 and J is TRBJ1-5; the D is unclear. Germline CDR1 and CDR2: SGHNT and YYREEE (reference sequence). The CDR3 covers 14 residues. Trimming removed 1 base at V and 3 bases at J, with 8 bases between. The CDR3 here is CASSLWQDNQPQHF. In DNA, the CDR3 is TGTGCCAGCAGCTTGTGGCAGGACAATCAGCCCCAGCATTTT.

The V and J genes are TRBV6-6 and TRBJ2-2; 9 nucleotides align to TRBD1. The CDR3 contains 15 residues. Germline-derived CDR1 and CDR2 are MNHNY and SVGAGI (reference sequence). Losses at the gene ends were 6 bases for V and 5 bases for J; bases not matched to a gene: 7. The chain's CDR3 is CASRQGQGLTGELFF. CDR3 sequence (DNA): TGTGCCAGCAGACAAGGACAGGGGCTGACCGGGGAGCTGTTTTTT.

This chain uses TRBV3-1 (or the pseudogene TRBV3-2) with TRBJ2-1; TRBD1 might be the D (5 bases). V shed 3 bases and J shed 4 bases, with 10 bases lying between them. The CDR3 totals 14 residues. CDR1 is LGHDT and CDR2 is YNNKEL in the germline V gene (reference sequence). For the CDR3, the DNA is TGTGCCAGCAGCCAGGCAGGGCGATACAATGAGCAGTTCTTC. This translates into CASSQAGRYNEQFF.

This chain connects TRBV2 to TRBJ2-3; D ambiguous. Germline V gene sequence: CDR1 SNHLY, CDR2 FYNNEI. The CDR3 has 15 amino acids. V was shortened by 0 bases and J by 0 bases, with 7 bases between the two germline ends. The CDR3 DNA reads as TGTGCCAGCAGTGAAGCGAGGAGTAGCACAGATACGCAGTATTTT. As protein: CASSEARSSTDTQYF.

The chain combines TRBV25-1 with TRBJ1-1; no clear D gene. V dropped 5 bases and J dropped 6 bases, with 16 bases sitting between them. This CDR3 spans 14 amino acids. Germline CDR1 and CDR2: MGHDK and SYGVNS. The CDR3 loop is CASSNSGLAPEAFF. Here the CDR3 DNA reads TGTGCCAGCAGTAATTCAGGTCTGGCCCCTGAAGCTTTCTTT.

The V call is TRBV28, the J call TRBJ2-7, with unresolved D. The CDR3 has 14 residues. Deletions cut 2 bases from V and 7 bases from J, with 15 bases between. Germline V gives CDR1 MDHEN, CDR2 SYDVKM. The CDR3 coding sequence is TGTGCCAGCAGTTTAGCCTCAACGGGTGGAGAGCAGTACGTC. Translation: CASSLASTGGEQYV.

This chain joins TRBV3-1 (or the pseudogene TRBV3-2) and TRBJ2-4; tentative D call: TRBD2 (6 bases). This CDR3 region has 14 residues. The germline CDR1 and CDR2 sequences are LGHDT and YNNKEL (reference sequence). Trimming stripped 1 base from V and 7 bases from J, with 11 bases between. The CDR3 DNA reads as TGTGCCAGCAGCCAAGTTCAGGGAGGTAACATTCAGTACTTC. It specifies CASSQVQGGNIQYF.

This clone occurred a few times. The chain carries TRBV7-9 and TRBJ1-1; 10 nucleotides match TRBD1. V lost 6 bases and J lost 1; bases outside the gene matches: 8. The CDR3 length is 16 residues. Germline V gene sequence: CDR1 SEHNR, CDR2 FQNEAQ (reference sequence). The CDR3 coding sequence is TGTGCCAGCAGGCCCGGGACAGGGGATCCGAACACTGAAGCTTTCTTT. Translated: CASRPGTGDPNTEAFF.

This clone was seen a handful of times. J is TRBJ2-5 and V is TRBV13, with 7 nucleotides matching TRBD1. The CDR3 sequence is 15 residues long. Germline loops: CDR1 PRHDT, CDR2 FYEKMQ (reference sequence). Germline trimming cut 2 bases from V and 4 bases from J; bases unmatched to any gene: 7. CDR3 bases: TGTGCCAGCAGCTTAAGGTCCGGACAGGCAGAGACCCAGTACTTC. It specifies CASSLRSGQAETQYF. The variable domain in full, with the rest retrieved from reference TRBV13 and TRBJ2-5, is AAGVIQSPRHLIKEKRETATLKCYPIPRHDTVYWYQQGPGQDPQFLISFYEKMQSDKGSIPDRFSAQQFSDYHSELNMSSLELGDSALYFCASSLRSGQAETQYFGPGTRLLVL.

The chain couples TRBV7-7 to TRBJ1-1, with 8 bases identical to TRBD1. J lost 2 bases, V lost 5 bases, and 10 bases had no gene match. The CDR3 is 16 amino acids. CDR1 and CDR2 (germline): SSHAT, FNYEAQ (reference sequence). DNA of the CDR3: TGTGCCAGCAGCCGGGGACAGGAAGATAAAAACACTGAAGCTTTCTTT. Protein: CASSRGQEDKNTEAFF.

CDR3 amino acids: CASSSQPTGEGTEAFF. The CDR3 region has the DNA TGCGCCAGCAGCTCGCAACCGACAGGAGAGGGGACTGAAGCTTTCTTT. This sequence joins TRBV5-1 and TRBJ1-1, with D possibly TRBD1 on 6 matching bases. V lost 3 bases and J lost 5, with 20 bases in between. CDR1 and CDR2 from the germline V gene are SGHRS and YFSETQ. CDR3 length: 16 amino acids.

The chain joins TRBV24-1 to TRBJ1-2, with TRBD1 as a possible D gene (5 bases). The V gene lost 4 bases and the J gene lost 7 bases, with 15 bases spanning the gap. Germline CDR1 reads KGHDR; CDR2 reads SFDVKD. This CDR3 has 14 residues. For the CDR3, the DNA is TGTGCCACCAGTGACCCTTCCGGGGGGATTGGCTACACCTTC. It codes for CATSDPSGGIGYTF.

The CDR3 nucleotides are TGTGCCAGCAGTTTTGCCCTAGGTCACCCCCTCCACTTT. Protein sequence: CASSFALGHPLHF. V is TRBV12-3 or TRBV12-4 and J is TRBJ1-6, with D unresolved. V was cut by 3 bases and J by 13 bases, with 13 bases left in between. The CDR3 spans 13 residues.

The rearrangement joins TRBV7-9 to TRBJ2-1, with TRBD2 identical over 12 bases. The CDR3 spans 19 residues. CDR1 is SEHNR, CDR2 FQNEAQ, per germline (reference sequence). V trimming: 4 bases; J trimming: 4 bases; junction bases outside the gene matches: 14. The CDR3 nucleotides read TGTGCCAGCAGCTCAGTCGTTCTAGCGGGAGGGCCGGGTTACAATGAGCAGTTCTTC. Translation gives CASSSVVLAGGPGYNEQFF.

The chain is built from TRBV28 and TRBJ2-3, with TRBD2 identical over 15 bases. The V segment lost 4 bases and the J segment 2 bases; nucleotides outside the gene matches: 7. The CDR3 runs 18 residues. From germline, CDR1 is MDHEN and CDR2 SYDVKM. CDR3 bases: TGTGCCAGCAGTTACTCGGGACTAGCGGGGGGCGTCACAGATACGCAGTATTTT. The encoded protein is CASSYSGLAGGVTDTQYF. Full variable domain (missing parts from reference TRBV28 and TRBJ2-3): DVKVTQSSRYLVKRTGEKVFLECVQDMDHENMFWYRQDPGLGLRLIYFSYDVKMKEKGDIPEGYSVSREKKERFSLILESASTNQTSMYLCASSYSGLAGGVTDTQYFGPGTRLTVL.